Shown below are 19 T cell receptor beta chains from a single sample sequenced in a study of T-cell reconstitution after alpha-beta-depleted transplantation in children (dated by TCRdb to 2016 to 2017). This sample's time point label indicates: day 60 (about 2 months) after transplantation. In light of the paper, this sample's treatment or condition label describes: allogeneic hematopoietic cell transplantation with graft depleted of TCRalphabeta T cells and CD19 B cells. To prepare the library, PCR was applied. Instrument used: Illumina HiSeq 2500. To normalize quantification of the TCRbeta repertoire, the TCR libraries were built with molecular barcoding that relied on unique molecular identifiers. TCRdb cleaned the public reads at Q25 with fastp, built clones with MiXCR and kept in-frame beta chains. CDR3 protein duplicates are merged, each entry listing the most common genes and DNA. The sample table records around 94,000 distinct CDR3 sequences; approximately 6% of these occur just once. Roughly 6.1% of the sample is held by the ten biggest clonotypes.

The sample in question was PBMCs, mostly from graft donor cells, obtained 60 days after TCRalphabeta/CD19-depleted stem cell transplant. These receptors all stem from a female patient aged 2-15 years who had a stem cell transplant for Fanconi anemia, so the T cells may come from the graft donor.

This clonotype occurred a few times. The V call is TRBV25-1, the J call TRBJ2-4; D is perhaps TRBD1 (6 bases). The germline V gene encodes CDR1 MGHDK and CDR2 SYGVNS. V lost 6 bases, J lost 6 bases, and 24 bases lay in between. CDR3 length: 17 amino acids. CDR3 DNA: TGTGCCAGCAGCTCTGACCCCCCAAACAGGGCGGGAAACATTCAGTACTTC. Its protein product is CASSSDPPNRAGNIQYF.

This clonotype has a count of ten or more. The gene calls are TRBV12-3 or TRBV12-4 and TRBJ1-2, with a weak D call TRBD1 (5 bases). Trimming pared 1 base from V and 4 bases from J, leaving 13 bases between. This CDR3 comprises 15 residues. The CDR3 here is CASSLGGPILYGYTF. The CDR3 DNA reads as TGTGCCAGCAGTTTAGGGGGACCGATCCTCTATGGCTACACCTTC.

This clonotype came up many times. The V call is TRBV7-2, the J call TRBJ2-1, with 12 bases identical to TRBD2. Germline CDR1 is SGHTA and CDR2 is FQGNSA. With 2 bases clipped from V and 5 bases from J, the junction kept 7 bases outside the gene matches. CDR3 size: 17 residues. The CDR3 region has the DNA TGTGCCAGCAGCTTACCCGCTAGCGGGGGGGCCGACAATGAGCAGTTCTTC. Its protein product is CASSLPASGGADNEQFF.

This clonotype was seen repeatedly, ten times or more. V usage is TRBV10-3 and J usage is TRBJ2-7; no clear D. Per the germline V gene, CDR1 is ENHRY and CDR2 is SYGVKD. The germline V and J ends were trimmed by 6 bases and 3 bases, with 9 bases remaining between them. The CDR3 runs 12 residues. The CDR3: CAIRVGNYEQYF. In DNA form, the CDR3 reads TGTGCCATCAGGGTGGGTAACTACGAGCAGTACTTC.

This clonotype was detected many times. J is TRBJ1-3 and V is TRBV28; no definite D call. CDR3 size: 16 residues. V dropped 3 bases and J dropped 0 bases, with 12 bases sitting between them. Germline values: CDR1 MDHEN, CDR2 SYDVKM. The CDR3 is CASSLYGLVSGNTIYF. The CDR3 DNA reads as TGTGCCAGCAGTTTGTACGGCCTAGTCTCTGGAAACACCATATATTTT.

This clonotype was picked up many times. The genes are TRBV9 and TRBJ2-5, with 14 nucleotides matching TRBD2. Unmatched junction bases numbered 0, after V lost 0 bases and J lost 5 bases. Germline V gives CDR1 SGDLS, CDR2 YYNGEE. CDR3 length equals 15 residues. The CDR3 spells CASSVGLAGGETQYF. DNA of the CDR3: TGTGCCAGCAGCGTAGGACTAGCGGGAGGGGAGACCCAGTACTTC.

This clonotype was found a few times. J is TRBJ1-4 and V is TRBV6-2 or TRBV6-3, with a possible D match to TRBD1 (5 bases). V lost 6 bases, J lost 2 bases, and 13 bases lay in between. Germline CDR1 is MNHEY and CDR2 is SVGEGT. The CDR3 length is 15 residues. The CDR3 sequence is CASRPPGRTNEKLFF. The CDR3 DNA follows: TGTGCCAGCAGACCTCCAGGGCGCACTAATGAAAAACTGTTTTTT.

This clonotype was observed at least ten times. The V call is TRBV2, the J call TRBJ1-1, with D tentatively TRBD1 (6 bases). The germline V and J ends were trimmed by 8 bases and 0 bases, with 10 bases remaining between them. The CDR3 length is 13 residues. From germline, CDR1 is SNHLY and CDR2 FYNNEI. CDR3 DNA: TGTGCCAGCGGGGGGGGCCTGAACACTGAAGCTTTCTTT. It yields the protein CASGGGLNTEAFF. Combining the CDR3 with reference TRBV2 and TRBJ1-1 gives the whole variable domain EPEVTQTPSHQVTQMGQEVILRCVPISNHLYFYWYRQILGQKVEFLVSFYNNEISEKSEIFDDQFSVERPDGSNFTLKIRSTKLEDSAMYFCASGGGLNTEAFFGQGTRLTVV.

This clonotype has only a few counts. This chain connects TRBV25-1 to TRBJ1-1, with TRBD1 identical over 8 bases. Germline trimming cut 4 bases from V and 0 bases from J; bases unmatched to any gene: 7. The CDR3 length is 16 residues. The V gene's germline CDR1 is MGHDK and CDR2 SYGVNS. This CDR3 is CASSGLDRALNTEAFF. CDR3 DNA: TGTGCCAGCAGTGGCTTGGACAGGGCCCTGAACACTGAAGCTTTCTTT.

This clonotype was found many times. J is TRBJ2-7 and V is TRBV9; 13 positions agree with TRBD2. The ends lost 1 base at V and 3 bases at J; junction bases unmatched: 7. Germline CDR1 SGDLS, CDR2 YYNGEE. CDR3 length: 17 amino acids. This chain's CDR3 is CASSVPGLAGAHYEQYF. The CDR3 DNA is TGTGCCAGCAGCGTACCCGGACTAGCGGGAGCCCACTACGAGCAGTACTTC.

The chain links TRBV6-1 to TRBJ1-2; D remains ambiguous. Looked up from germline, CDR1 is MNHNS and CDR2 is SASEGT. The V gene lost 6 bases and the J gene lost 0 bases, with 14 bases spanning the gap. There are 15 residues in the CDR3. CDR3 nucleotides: TGTGCCAGCAGCCTTAACCGGGCCACTAACTATGGCTACACCTTC. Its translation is CASSLNRATNYGYTF.

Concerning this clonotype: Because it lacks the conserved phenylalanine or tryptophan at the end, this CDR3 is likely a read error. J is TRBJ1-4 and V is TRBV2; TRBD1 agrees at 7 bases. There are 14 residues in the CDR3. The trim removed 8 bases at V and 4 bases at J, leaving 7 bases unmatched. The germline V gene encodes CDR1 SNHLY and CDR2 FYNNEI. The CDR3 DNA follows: TGTGCCAGCTTAGCGGGACAGAATAATGAAAAACTGTTTGTT. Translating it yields CASLAGQNNEKLFV.

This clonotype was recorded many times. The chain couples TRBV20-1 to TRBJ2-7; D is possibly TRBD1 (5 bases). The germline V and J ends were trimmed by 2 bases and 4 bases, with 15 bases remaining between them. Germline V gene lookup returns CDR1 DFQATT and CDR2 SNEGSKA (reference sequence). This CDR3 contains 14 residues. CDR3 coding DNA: TGCAGTGCTAGAAGGGGCCTGGGGATATACGAGCAGTACTTC. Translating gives CSARRGLGIYEQYF.

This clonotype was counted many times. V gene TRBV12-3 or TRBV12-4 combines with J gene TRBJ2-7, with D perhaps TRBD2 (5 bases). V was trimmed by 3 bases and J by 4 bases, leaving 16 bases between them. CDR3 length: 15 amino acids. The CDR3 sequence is CASSFVRGFSYEQYF. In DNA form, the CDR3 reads TGTGCCAGCAGTTTTGTACGGGGATTTAGTTACGAGCAGTACTTC.

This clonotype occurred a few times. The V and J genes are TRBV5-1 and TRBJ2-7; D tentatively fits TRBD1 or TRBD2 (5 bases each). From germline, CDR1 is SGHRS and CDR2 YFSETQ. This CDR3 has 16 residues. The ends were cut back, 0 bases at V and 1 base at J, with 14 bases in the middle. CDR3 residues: CASSLAPPGPSYEQYF. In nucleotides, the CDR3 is TGCGCCAGCAGCTTGGCTCCTCCGGGGCCTTCCTACGAGCAGTACTTC.

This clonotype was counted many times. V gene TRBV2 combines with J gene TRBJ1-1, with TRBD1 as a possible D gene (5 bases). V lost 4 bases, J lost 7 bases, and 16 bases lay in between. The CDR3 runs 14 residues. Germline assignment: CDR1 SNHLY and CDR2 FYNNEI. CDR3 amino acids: CASSVENGDFEAFF. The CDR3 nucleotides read TGTGCCAGCAGTGTGGAGAATGGGGACTTTGAAGCTTTCTTT.

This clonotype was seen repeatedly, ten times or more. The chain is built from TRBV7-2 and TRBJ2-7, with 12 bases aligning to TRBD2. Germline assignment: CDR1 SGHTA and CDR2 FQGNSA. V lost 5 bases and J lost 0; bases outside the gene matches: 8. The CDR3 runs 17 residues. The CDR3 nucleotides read TGTGCCAGCAGCACTCCGGGACTAGCGGGTTTCTCCTACGAGCAGTACTTC. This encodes CASSTPGLAGFSYEQYF.

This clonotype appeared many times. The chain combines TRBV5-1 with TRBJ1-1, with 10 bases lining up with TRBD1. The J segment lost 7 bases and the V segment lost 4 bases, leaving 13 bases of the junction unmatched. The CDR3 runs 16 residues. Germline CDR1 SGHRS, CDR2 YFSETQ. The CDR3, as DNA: TGCGCCAGCAGCGGCCGGGACAGGGGATCTGGCGGTGAAGCTTTCTTT. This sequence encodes CASSGRDRGSGGEAFF.

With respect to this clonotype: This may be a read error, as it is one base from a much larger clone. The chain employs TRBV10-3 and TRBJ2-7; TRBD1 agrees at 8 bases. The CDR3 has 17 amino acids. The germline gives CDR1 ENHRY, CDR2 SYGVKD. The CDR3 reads CAINELVLDRVSNEQYF. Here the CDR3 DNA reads TGTGCCATCAATGAGTTGGTCCTGGACAGGGTTTCCAACGAGCAGTACTTC.